Following are 5 T cell receptor beta chains from one sample sequenced in a study of memory CD4+ T cells and cytomegalovirus serostatus. The sort gate was single viable CD3+CD4+CD8-CD45RO+ cells for memory CD4+ T cells. TCRdb's copy holds only in-frame clones and misses some; the assay was immunoSEQ multiplex PCR. The table includes approximately 74,000 clones, 76% detected once. Source material: memory CD4+ T cells from blood. The receptors originated from an adult in good health and CMV-seropositive.

The V call is TRBV2, the J call TRBJ2-3; 7 nucleotides align to TRBD1. From germline, CDR1 is SNHLY and CDR2 FYNNEI. J gave up 0 bases and V 3 bases, and 3 bases lay outside the gene matches. This CDR3 region has 15 residues. The CDR3 spells CASSDQGQSTDTQYF. In nucleotides, the CDR3 is TGTGCCAGCAGTGATCAGGGACAGAGCACAGATACGCAGTATTTT.

The J gene is TRBJ2-3, the V gene TRBV7-2; possible D gene TRBD2, 6 bases. From germline, CDR1 is SGHTA and CDR2 FQGNSA. The length of the CDR3 is 15 residues. Trimming cost V 1 base and J 2 bases, with 10 bases left between them. The CDR3 DNA sequence: TGTGCCAGCAGCTTAGGGGGACTTAACACAGATACGCAGTATTTT. Translation gives CASSLGGLNTDTQYF.

CDR3 amino acids: CASSQGIAGHLDTQYF. CDR3 DNA: TGCGCCAGCAGCCAAGGGATAGCGGGCCATCTAGATACGCAGTATTTT. The chain uses TRBV4-1 and TRBJ2-3; TRBD2 aligns across 7 bases. Germline V lookup: CDR1 MGHRA, CDR2 YSYEKL. The CDR3 is made up of 16 amino acids. V was clipped by 1 base and J by 5 bases; unmatched bases: 9.

The chain combines TRBV4-3 with TRBJ1-4; D possibly corresponds to TRBD1 (5 bases). Germline values: CDR1 LGHNA, CDR2 YSLEER. This CDR3 is built from 17 residues. Trimming left V 0 bases short and J 8 bases short, with 19 bases between. CDR3 nucleotides: TGCGCCAGCAGCCAAGATTATGCCAGGGTAGAAGGAGAAAAACTGTTTTTT. It encodes CASSQDYARVEGEKLFF.

This chain connects TRBV7-8 to TRBJ1-3; D not resolved. The CDR3 spans 16 residues. Looked up from germline, CDR1 is SGHVS and CDR2 is FQNEAQ. V was shortened by 1 base and J by 0 bases, with 10 bases between the two germline ends. The CDR3 bases are TGTGCCAGCAGCTTAGGGCCTCCGAGCTCTGGAAACACCATATATTTT. It translates to CASSLGPPSSGNTIYF.